This record concerns one TCR beta chain sequence. In the authors' workflow: Nucleated cell number was recorded as an estimate derived from reference gene primer amplification. Data came from immunoSEQ multiplex PCR; TCRdb stores just in-frame clones and leaves some out. Clone size and the V and J calls come from that table; the DNA yielded D and trimming. The top ten clones hold 8.2% of a sample with approximately 140,000 clones, about 86% of them seen once. These data are taken from a study of blood T cell repertoires in COVID-19. Study summary: The United States, Italy and Spain provided the acute and convalescent COVID-19 samples. From T cells, B-cell-depleted T cells, or PBMCs came the material, which was cDNA or gDNA.

The V gene's germline CDR1 is MGHDK and CDR2 SYGVNS. V lost 1 base, J lost 4 bases, and 16 bases lay in between. The CDR3 extends over 16 amino acids. The source of this sequence is a woman in her sixties with acute or convalescent COVID-19. This rearrangement joins TRBV25-1 to TRBJ1-1; D possibly corresponds to TRBD1 (5 bases). The source material was peripheral blood. The CDR3: CASSELSTVTPTEAFF. Here the CDR3 DNA reads TGTGCCAGCAGTGAATTGTCGACAGTAACTCCCACTGAAGCTTTCTTT.